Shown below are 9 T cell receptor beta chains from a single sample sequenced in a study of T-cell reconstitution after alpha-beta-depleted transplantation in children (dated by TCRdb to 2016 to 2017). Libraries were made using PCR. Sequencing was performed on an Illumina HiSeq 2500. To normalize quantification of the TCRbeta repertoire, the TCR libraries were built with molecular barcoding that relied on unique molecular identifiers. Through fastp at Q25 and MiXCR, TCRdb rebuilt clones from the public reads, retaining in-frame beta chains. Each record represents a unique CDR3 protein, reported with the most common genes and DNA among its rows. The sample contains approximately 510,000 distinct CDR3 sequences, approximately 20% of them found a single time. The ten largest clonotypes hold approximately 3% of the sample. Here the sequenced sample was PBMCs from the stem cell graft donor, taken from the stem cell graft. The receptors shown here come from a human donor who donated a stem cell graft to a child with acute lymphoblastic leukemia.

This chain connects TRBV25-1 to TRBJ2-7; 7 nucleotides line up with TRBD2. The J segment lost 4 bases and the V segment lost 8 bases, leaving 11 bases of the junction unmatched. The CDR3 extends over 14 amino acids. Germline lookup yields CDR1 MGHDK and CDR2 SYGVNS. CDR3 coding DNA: TGTGCCAGCTCCCGTGGCGGGAGTCTTTACGAGCAGTACTTC. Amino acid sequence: CASSRGGSLYEQYF.

Here the CDR3 DNA reads TGTGCCAGCAGTTTCGGCGACAGCCCTTACAATGAGCAGTTCTTC. Translating it yields CASSFGDSPYNEQFF. V and J are TRBV12-3 or TRBV12-4 and TRBJ2-1, with D possibly being TRBD1 (5 bases). The CDR3 has 15 residues. The ends were cut back, 3 bases at V and 4 bases at J, with 13 bases in the middle.

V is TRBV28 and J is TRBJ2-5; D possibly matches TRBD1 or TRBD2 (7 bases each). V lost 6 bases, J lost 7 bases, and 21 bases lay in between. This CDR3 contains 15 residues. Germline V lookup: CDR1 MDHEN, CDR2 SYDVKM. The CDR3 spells CASRTAGGDSGTQYF. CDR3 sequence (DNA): TGTGCCAGCAGAACGGCAGGGGGGGATTCAGGGACCCAGTACTTC.

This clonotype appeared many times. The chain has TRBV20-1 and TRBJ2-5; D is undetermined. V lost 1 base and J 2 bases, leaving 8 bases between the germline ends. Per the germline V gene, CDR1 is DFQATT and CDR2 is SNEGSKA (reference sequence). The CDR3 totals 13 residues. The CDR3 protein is CSARVGSQETQYF. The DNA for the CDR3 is TGCAGTGCTAGAGTGGGATCTCAAGAGACCCAGTACTTC.

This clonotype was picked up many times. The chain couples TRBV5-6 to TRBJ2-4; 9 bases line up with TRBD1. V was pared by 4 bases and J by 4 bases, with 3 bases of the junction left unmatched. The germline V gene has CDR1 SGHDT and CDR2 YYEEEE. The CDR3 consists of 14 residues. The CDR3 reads CASSRGQGKNIQYF. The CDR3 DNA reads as TGTGCCAGCAGCAGGGGACAGGGTAAAAACATTCAGTACTTC.

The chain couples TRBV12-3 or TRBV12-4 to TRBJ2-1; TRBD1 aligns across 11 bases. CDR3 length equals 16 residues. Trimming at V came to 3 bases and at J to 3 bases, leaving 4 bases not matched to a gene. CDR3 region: CASSLGGTGGYNEQFF. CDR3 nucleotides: TGTGCCAGCAGTTTGGGGGGGACAGGGGGCTACAATGAGCAGTTCTTC.

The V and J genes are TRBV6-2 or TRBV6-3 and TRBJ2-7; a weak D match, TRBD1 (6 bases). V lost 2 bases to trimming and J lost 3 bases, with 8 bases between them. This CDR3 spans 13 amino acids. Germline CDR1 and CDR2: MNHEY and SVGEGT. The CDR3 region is CASSYGGLYEQYF. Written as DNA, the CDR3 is TGTGCCAGCAGTTACGGGGGCCTCTACGAGCAGTACTTC.

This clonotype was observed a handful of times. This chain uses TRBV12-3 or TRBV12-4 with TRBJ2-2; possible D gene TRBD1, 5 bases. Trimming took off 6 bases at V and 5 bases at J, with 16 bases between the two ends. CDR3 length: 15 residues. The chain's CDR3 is CASRTFGSGTGELFF. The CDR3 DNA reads TGTGCCAGCAGGACCTTCGGGTCAGGGACCGGGGAGCTGTTTTTT.

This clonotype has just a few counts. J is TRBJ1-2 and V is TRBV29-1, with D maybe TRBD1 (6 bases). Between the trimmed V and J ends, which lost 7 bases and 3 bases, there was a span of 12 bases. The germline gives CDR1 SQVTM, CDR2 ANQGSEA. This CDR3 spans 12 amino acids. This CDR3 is CSECKGDYGYTF. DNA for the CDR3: TGCAGCGAATGTAAGGGGGACTATGGCTACACCTTC.